Below are 22 T cell receptor beta chains sequenced from a single sample in a study of CD8 T cells in Susac syndrome. cDNA came from about 0.5 to 1 ug RNA primed by random hexamers. TCRdb redid the calling of the immunoSEQ multiplex PCR reads with MiXCR, one entry per CDR3 protein. The repertoire consists of roughly 150,000 distinct CDR3 sequences, with 85% to 95% occurring once and the leading ten covering approximately 0.18%. Sequenced: CD8+ T cells from PBMCs. These receptors were collected from a human donor with Susac syndrome.

V and J are TRBV6-5 and TRBJ1-2, with D perhaps matching TRBD1 (5 bases). Trimming took off 10 bases at V and 7 bases at J, with 16 bases between the two ends. The CDR3 length is 12 residues. Germline values: CDR1 MNHEY, CDR2 SVGAGI. The CDR3 DNA sequence: TGTGCCACCGCCGGGACCAGTTCTGGCTACACCTTC. This gives the protein CATAGTSSGYTF.

The V call is TRBV11-2, the J call TRBJ2-3, with TRBD2 as a possible D gene (5 bases). Germline V gene sequence: CDR1 SGHAT, CDR2 FQNNGV. CDR3 length equals 15 residues. Between the trimmed V and J ends, which lost 1 base and 6 bases, there was a span of 14 bases. DNA of the CDR3: TGTGCCAGCAGCTTAGGGGTGGACTCTTTGGATACGCAGTATTTT. It yields the protein CASSLGVDSLDTQYF.

The chain carries TRBV2 and TRBJ1-4, with D possibly being TRBD1 (6 bases). The germline V gene encodes CDR1 SNHLY and CDR2 FYNNEI. The CDR3 consists of 15 residues. V lost 0 bases to trimming and J lost 3 bases, with 8 bases between them. The CDR3 sequence is CASSEAGGANEKLFF. CDR3 bases: TGTGCCAGCAGTGAAGCAGGGGGGGCTAATGAAAAACTGTTTTTT.

In this sample, this clonotype turned up a few times. CDR3 amino acids: CASSEAYEQYF. The CDR3 DNA reads TGTGCCAGCAGTGAAGCCTACGAGCAGTACTTC. V and J are TRBV6-1 and TRBJ2-7, with D unclear. This CDR3 is built from 11 residues. Deletions cut 0 bases from V and 3 bases from J, with 0 bases between. Germline loops: CDR1 MNHNS, CDR2 SASEGT.

The CDR3 loop is CASSLGYGSLSGANVLTF. The CDR3 bases are TGTGCCAGCAGCTTAGGTTACGGGTCTCTCTCTGGGGCCAACGTCCTGACTTTC. The chain recombines TRBV7-8 with TRBJ2-6, with D unresolved. Trimming shortened V by 1 base and J by 0 bases, and 13 bases separated the two germline ends. The CDR3 covers 18 residues. CDR1 and CDR2 from the germline V gene are SGHVS and FQNEAQ.

The gene calls are TRBV6-6 and TRBJ2-7; D is unresolved. There are 13 residues in the CDR3. Trimming removed 0 bases at V and 5 bases at J, with 8 bases between. Germline V gene lookup returns CDR1 MNHNY and CDR2 SVGAGI (reference sequence). In DNA form, the CDR3 reads TGTGCCAGCAGTTACTCGACCACCCACGAGCAGTACTTC. It encodes CASSYSTTHEQYF.

The chain joins TRBV4-1 to TRBJ2-7, with a possible D match to TRBD2 (6 bases). Germline V gene sequence: CDR1 MGHRA, CDR2 YSYEKL. V was pared by 1 base and J by 2 bases, with 12 bases between. The CDR3 is made up of 15 amino acids. The CDR3 loop reads CASSQVGTGTYEQYF. In DNA, the CDR3 is TGCGCCAGCAGCCAAGTAGGGACTGGGACCTACGAGCAGTACTTC.

This clonotype was recorded once. The chain carries TRBV13 and TRBJ2-1, with TRBD1 matching 7 bases. The germline V gene encodes CDR1 PRHDT and CDR2 FYEKMQ (reference sequence). The CDR3 extends over 12 amino acids. V shed 4 bases, J shed 9 bases, and the junction held 3 bases outside the gene matches. DNA for the CDR3: TGTGCCAGCAGCTCGGGACAGTTTGAGCAGTTCTTC. Protein: CASSSGQFEQFF.

This chain links TRBV14 with TRBJ2-1; D not resolved. The germline gives CDR1 SGHDN, CDR2 FVKESK. The CDR3 sequence is 14 residues long. V lost 4 bases, J lost 0 bases, and 7 bases lay in between. For the CDR3, the DNA is TGTGCCAGCAGCCCCCGGGCCTCCTACAATGAGCAGTTCTTC. Encoded protein: CASSPRASYNEQFF.

The chain uses TRBV27 and TRBJ2-1; D is unclear. This CDR3 comprises 15 residues. Germline V gene data show CDR1 as MNHEY and CDR2 as SMNVEV (reference sequence). Trimming stripped 0 bases from V and 8 bases from J, with 14 bases between. The CDR3 coding sequence is TGTGCCAGCAGTTTATCGTCCCCACCATGGGATGAGCAGTTCTTC. Protein: CASSLSSPPWDEQFF.

The V call is TRBV6-1, the J call TRBJ2-7; a possible D gene is TRBD1 (6 bases). Germline V gene data show CDR1 as MNHNS and CDR2 as SASEGT. The CDR3 length is 14 residues. Trimming took off 6 bases at V and 3 bases at J, with 15 bases between the two ends. CDR3 sequence (DNA): TGTGCCAGCAGAGAAACCGGGACAATCTACGAGCAGTACTTC. It specifies CASRETGTIYEQYF.

The chain recombines TRBV30 with TRBJ2-2; D is tentatively TRBD1 or TRBD2 (5 bases each). CDR1 and CDR2 from the germline V gene are GTSNPN and SVGIG (reference sequence). The V gene lost 2 bases and the J gene lost 4 bases, with 17 bases spanning the gap. The CDR3 runs to 16 residues. In nucleotides, the CDR3 is TGTGCCTGGAGTTTGGTAGGGGCTGGGGGCACCGGGGAGCTGTTTTTT. It codes for CAWSLVGAGGTGELFF.

The chain uses TRBV27 and TRBJ2-7, with D possibly matching TRBD2 (5 bases). Trimming cost V 3 bases and J 5 bases, with 8 bases left between them. The CDR3 has 12 residues. Germline V gives CDR1 MNHEY, CDR2 SMNVEV (reference sequence). CDR3 bases: TGTGCCAGCAGTTTTTTGGGAGACGAGCAGTACTTC. Protein product: CASSFLGDEQYF.

The V gene is TRBV20-1, the J gene TRBJ1-5, with D possibly being TRBD1 (6 bases). Trimming took 3 bases from V and 1 from J, leaving 19 bases between them. Germline V CDR1 and CDR2: DFQATT, SNEGSKA (reference sequence). The CDR3 has 17 amino acids. This CDR3 reads CSASRQGREMSNQPQHF. Written as DNA, the CDR3 is TGCAGTGCTAGTCGGCAGGGGAGAGAAATGAGCAATCAGCCCCAGCATTTT.

This clonotype was recorded once. The rearrangement joins TRBV7-9 to TRBJ1-3, with unresolved D. CDR3 length equals 13 residues. Germline values: CDR1 SEHNR, CDR2 FQNEAQ (reference sequence). Trimming removed 5 bases from V and 7 bases from J, with 12 bases in between. CDR3 sequence (DNA): TGTGCCAGCAGCCCAGCCGCGGGGAACACCATATATTTT. It yields the protein CASSPAAGNTIYF.

The rearrangement links TRBV7-6 to TRBJ1-2, with D tentatively TRBD1 (6 bases). CDR1 and CDR2 from the germline V gene are SGHVS and FNYEAQ. V shed 5 bases and J shed 6 bases, with 13 bases lying between them. The CDR3 is 13 amino acids. The CDR3 DNA reads as TGTGCCAGCAGCCCTATCGAGGGGGATGGCTACACCTTC. This sequence encodes CASSPIEGDGYTF.

The rearrangement uses TRBV27 and TRBJ1-5, with no clear D. The CDR3 has 13 amino acids. The germline V gene has CDR1 MNHEY and CDR2 SMNVEV (reference sequence). With 2 bases removed from V and 5 bases from J, the gap between germline ends came to 7 bases. The CDR3 DNA sequence: TGTGCCAGCAGTTTAAACGGTGATCAGCCCCAGCATTTT. It codes for CASSLNGDQPQHF.

This clonotype is a singleton in its sample. The chain couples TRBV16 to TRBJ2-7; 7 bases map to TRBD1. Per the germline V gene, CDR1 is KGHSY and CDR2 is FQNENV. The CDR3 is made up of 15 amino acids. V dropped 4 bases and J dropped 3; count of bases not matched to a gene: 9. CDR3 loop: CASSRASQGDYEQYF. DNA of the CDR3: TGTGCCAGCAGCCGAGCATCCCAGGGGGACTACGAGCAGTACTTC.

This clonotype showed up just once. The chain combines TRBV9 with TRBJ1-1; weak D call: TRBD1 (5 bases). Trimming left V 6 bases short and J 1 base short, with 7 bases between. The length of the CDR3 is 12 residues. From germline, CDR1 is SGDLS and CDR2 YYNGEE. CDR3 protein: CASKGENTEAFF. The CDR3 nucleotides read TGTGCCAGCAAAGGGGAGAACACTGAAGCTTTCTTT.

The V call is TRBV14, the J call TRBJ2-1; D possibly corresponds to TRBD2 (7 bases). Germline V lookup: CDR1 SGHDN, CDR2 FVKESK. The germline V and J ends were trimmed by 4 bases and 6 bases, with 16 bases remaining between them. This CDR3 comprises 15 residues. Written as DNA, the CDR3 is TGTGCCAGCAGCCCTTCGGGGGGCCTGGGCAATGAGCAGTTCTTC. Protein: CASSPSGGLGNEQFF.

This sequence joins TRBV27 and TRBJ2-1, with 8 bases lining up with TRBD1. The germline V gene encodes CDR1 MNHEY and CDR2 SMNVEV (reference sequence). CDR3 length: 15 residues. The V and J ends lost 3 bases and 6 bases, in that order; junction bases with no gene match: 7. This CDR3 is CASSFPRGLANEQFF. The CDR3 region has the DNA TGTGCCAGCAGTTTTCCCAGGGGGCTAGCCAATGAGCAGTTCTTC.

The chain is built from TRBV29-1 and TRBJ2-7; TRBD2 matches at 10 bases. J was trimmed by 2 bases and V by 1 base; bases with no gene match: 8. CDR3 length: 16 residues. Germline assignment: CDR1 SQVTM and CDR2 ANQGSEA. The CDR3 here is CSVEGGSSGSAYEQYF. CDR3 in DNA: TGCAGCGTTGAAGGCGGATCTAGCGGGAGCGCCTACGAGCAGTACTTC.